What follows are 30 T cell receptor beta chains derived from one specimen sequenced in a study of memory CD4+ T cells and cytomegalovirus serostatus. The repertoire was sequenced with immunoSEQ multiplex PCR; TCRdb's copy has only in-frame clones and lacks some. The data contain some 46,000 clones, under 80% of them singletons. The sort gate was single viable CD3+CD4+CD8-CD45RO+ cells for memory CD4+ T cells. The source material was memory CD4+ T cells from blood. These receptors all come from an adult in good health and CMV-seronegative.

The chain employs TRBV2 and TRBJ1-1, with 7 bases fitting TRBD1. The CDR3 is made up of 14 amino acids. Germline trimming cut 6 bases from V and 1 base from J; bases unmatched to any gene: 5. Germline V gene lookup returns CDR1 SNHLY and CDR2 FYNNEI. The CDR3 is CASSQTGKNTEAFF. The CDR3 DNA reads as TGTGCCAGCAGCCAGACAGGGAAGAACACTGAAGCTTTCTTT.

The chain employs TRBV28 and TRBJ1-4; 7 positions match TRBD1. This CDR3 contains 16 residues. V was clipped by 4 bases and J by 3 bases; unmatched bases: 8. CDR1 is MDHEN and CDR2 is SYDVKM in the germline V gene. This chain's CDR3 is CASSSGGQSSNEKLFF. CDR3 bases: TGTGCCAGCAGTTCAGGGGGACAGTCCTCTAATGAAAAACTGTTTTTT.

The chain links TRBV5-8 to TRBJ2-6; possible D gene TRBD1, 5 bases. Germline loops: CDR1 SGHTS, CDR2 YDEGEE. CDR3 length equals 17 residues. V lost 2 bases to trimming and J lost 0 bases, with 12 bases between them. The CDR3 bases are TGTGCCAGCAGCTTCGTTCCCAGGGCCTCTGGGGCCAACGTCCTGACTTTC. This translates into CASSFVPRASGANVLTF.

V is TRBV7-8 and J is TRBJ2-1, with TRBD2 identical over 14 bases. The CDR3 covers 17 residues. CDR1 and CDR2 (germline): SGHVS, FQNEAQ. The trim removed 1 base at V and 6 bases at J, leaving 5 bases unmatched. The CDR3 spells CASSLVGGTSGGNEQFF. Here the CDR3 DNA reads TGTGCCAGCAGCTTAGTTGGCGGGACTAGCGGGGGCAATGAGCAGTTCTTC.

The DNA of the CDR3 is TGCGCCAGCAGCCACGGACTAGCGGGGGGCAATGAGCAGTTCTTC. Protein sequence: CASSHGLAGGNEQFF. The chain couples TRBV4-1 to TRBJ2-1; 14 nucleotides agree with TRBD2. The CDR3 runs 15 residues. The trim removed 3 bases at V and 6 bases at J, leaving 1 base unmatched. The germline gives CDR1 MGHRA, CDR2 YSYEKL.

This chain connects TRBV2 to TRBJ1-4; TRBD1 matches 8 bases. Germline CDR1 and CDR2: SNHLY and FYNNEI. V was pared by 8 bases and J by 3 bases, with 5 bases of the junction left unmatched. This CDR3 contains 14 residues. The CDR3 sequence is CASAQGQANEKLFF. CDR3 coding DNA: TGTGCCAGCGCCCAGGGACAGGCTAATGAAAAACTGTTTTTT.

The V call is TRBV7-8, the J call TRBJ1-4; 8 bases are shared with TRBD1. The V segment lost 4 bases and the J segment 6 bases; nucleotides outside the gene matches: 7. From germline, CDR1 is SGHVS and CDR2 FQNEAQ. The CDR3 extends over 15 amino acids. The CDR3 loop reads CASSSPGQAYEKLFF. The CDR3 region has the DNA TGTGCCAGCAGCTCCCCGGGACAGGCTTATGAAAAACTGTTTTTT.

The chain employs TRBV7-2 and TRBJ1-5; TRBD1 is a possible D gene (5 bases). V was cut by 5 bases and J by 7 bases, with 15 bases left in between. Germline loops: CDR1 SGHTA, CDR2 FQGNSA. The CDR3 sequence is 14 residues long. The CDR3 protein is CASSPQGTLQPQHF. The CDR3 DNA reads TGTGCCAGCAGCCCTCAGGGCACCCTCCAGCCCCAGCATTTT.

V usage is TRBV7-3 and J usage is TRBJ1-3; TRBD1 agrees at 7 bases. CDR3 length: 15 residues. CDR1 is SGHTA, CDR2 FQGTGA, per germline. Germline trimming cut 4 bases from V and 3 bases from J; bases unmatched to any gene: 6. For the CDR3, the DNA is TGTGCCAGCAGCTCTGCAGGGGGTATTGGAAACACCATATATTTT. Its protein product is CASSSAGGIGNTIYF.

The rearrangement links TRBV19 to TRBJ2-2, with TRBD1 matching 9 bases. The CDR3 is 18 amino acids. Germline CDR1 and CDR2: LNHDA and SQIVND (reference sequence). The V gene end was trimmed by 7 bases and the J gene end by 0 bases; junction bases not matched to a gene: 12. CDR3 nucleotide sequence: TGTGCCAGTATCAGGGGGGACAGGGCATTCGCGAACACCGGGGAGCTGTTTTTT. Amino acid sequence: CASIRGDRAFANTGELFF.

This clone is a singleton in its sample. The chain has TRBV14 and TRBJ2-2; a possible D gene is TRBD1 (5 bases). This CDR3 is built from 16 residues. V shed 2 bases and J shed 3 bases, with 13 bases lying between them. Germline-derived CDR1 and CDR2 are SGHDN and FVKESK. The CDR3 region has the DNA TGTGCCAGCAGCCAACTAAGGGCAGGGCACACCGGGGAGCTGTTTTTT. It yields the protein CASSQLRAGHTGELFF.

The V and J genes are TRBV7-9 and TRBJ2-2; 9 bases line up with TRBD1. CDR1 and CDR2 from the germline V gene are SEHNR and FQNEAQ (reference sequence). This CDR3 spans 19 amino acids. The J segment lost 5 bases and the V segment lost 2 bases, leaving 15 bases of the junction unmatched. CDR3 in amino acids: CASSLSMGTGRIETGELFF. CDR3 coding DNA: TGTGCCAGCAGCTTATCTATGGGGACAGGGCGTATCGAAACCGGGGAGCTGTTTTTT. The variable domain in full, completed from reference TRBV7-9 and TRBJ2-2, reads DTGVSQNPRHKITKRGQNVTFRCDPISEHNRLYWYRQTLGQGPEFLTYFQNEAQLEKSRLLSDRFSAERPKGSFSTLEIQRTEQGDSAMYLCASSLSMGTGRIETGELFFGEGSRLTVL.

CDR3 region: CASSQLTGETQYF. The CDR3 nucleotides read TGCGCCAGCAGCCAACTTACAGGGGAGACCCAGTACTTC. The chain is built from TRBV4-3 and TRBJ2-5, with a possible D match to TRBD1 (6 bases). Trimming took 2 bases from V and 5 from J, leaving 9 bases between them. From germline, CDR1 is LGHNA and CDR2 YSLEER. The CDR3 extends over 13 amino acids.

For this clone: The junction departs from germline at one end; a sequencing error may be responsible. V is TRBV7-2 and J is TRBJ2-1; 8 bases are shared with TRBD2. The CDR3 contains 13 residues. Looked up from germline, CDR1 is SGHTA and CDR2 is FQGNSA. The CDR3: CASSLSPGLVVIF. The CDR3 DNA is TGTGCCAGCAGCTTATCTCCGGGACTAGTAGTTATCTTC.

The V and J genes are TRBV6-4 and TRBJ2-7; 13 nucleotides align to TRBD2. CDR1 is MRHNA and CDR2 is SNTAGT in the germline V gene. The CDR3 runs to 15 residues. V dropped 7 bases and J dropped 2; count of bases not matched to a gene: 5. In DNA form, the CDR3 reads TGTGCCAGCACCGGAACTAGCGGGGGGGCCTACGAGCAGTACTTC. As protein: CASTGTSGGAYEQYF.

This chain connects TRBV29-1 to TRBJ1-3, with 9 nucleotides matching TRBD1. Germline V lookup: CDR1 SQVTM, CDR2 ANQGSEA. V shed 7 bases and J 3 bases; nucleotides not matched to a gene: 4. The CDR3 spans 13 residues. The DNA for the CDR3 is TGCAGCGCCGGACAGGGGAATGGAAACACCATATATTTT. It encodes CSAGQGNGNTIYF.

The chain couples TRBV6-5 to TRBJ2-5, with 7 bases lining up with TRBD1. V lost 6 bases and J lost 5; bases outside the gene matches: 3. This CDR3 is built from 12 residues. The germline CDR1 and CDR2 sequences are MNHEY and SVGAGI. CDR3 bases: TGTGCCAGCAGGACAGGGATTGAGACCCAGTACTTC. This translates into CASRTGIETQYF.

This clone was counted once. This chain links TRBV9 with TRBJ1-3, with D unclear. In germline, CDR1 is SGDLS, CDR2 YYNGEE. There are 16 residues in the CDR3. V lost 4 bases, J lost 2 bases, and 16 bases lay in between. CDR3 protein: CASSPHLGNTGNTIYF. In nucleotides, the CDR3 is TGTGCCAGCAGCCCCCACCTAGGGAACACTGGAAACACCATATATTTT.

This clone was observed once. The chain combines TRBV5-6 with TRBJ2-3; 7 positions match TRBD1. CDR1 and CDR2 (germline): SGHDT, YYEEEE. Trimming removed 4 bases from V and 0 bases from J; junction bases left unmatched: 5. The CDR3 runs to 15 residues. The CDR3 nucleotides are TGTGCCAGCAGCCCGGGACAGTTTAGCACAGATACGCAGTATTTT. Protein product: CASSPGQFSTDTQYF.

V gene TRBV7-3 combines with J gene TRBJ2-3; 10 nucleotides align to TRBD2. The CDR3 runs to 16 residues. V lost 4 bases to trimming and J lost 4 bases; unmatched junction nucleotides: 8. The germline CDR1 and CDR2 sequences are SGHTA and FQGTGA. The CDR3 reads CASSSERGGQADTQYF. The CDR3 bases are TGTGCCAGCAGCTCCGAGCGGGGGGGCCAAGCAGATACGCAGTATTTT.

The chain combines TRBV6-5 with TRBJ1-2; 7 bases match TRBD1. The germline V gene has CDR1 MNHEY and CDR2 SVGAGI. The CDR3 extends over 15 amino acids. The ends lost 0 bases at V and 0 bases at J; junction bases unmatched: 1. The CDR3 DNA follows: TGTGCCAGCAGTTACTCGGGACAGACTAACTATGGCTACACCTTC. It encodes CASSYSGQTNYGYTF.

This clone was picked up one time. This sequence joins TRBV5-1 and TRBJ2-1; either TRBD1 or TRBD2 may fit D (6 bases each). CDR1 and CDR2 from the germline V gene are SGHRS and YFSETQ. The V gene lost 0 bases and the J gene lost 4 bases, with 11 bases spanning the gap. This CDR3 comprises 15 residues. As DNA, the CDR3 is TGCGCCAGCAGCTTGGTCCCGGGGGCGTACAATGAGCAGTTCTTC. Protein: CASSLVPGAYNEQFF.

V gene TRBV19 combines with J gene TRBJ2-2, with a possible D match to TRBD1 (6 bases). The V gene's germline CDR1 is LNHDA and CDR2 SQIVND (reference sequence). The V gene lost 3 bases and the J gene lost 4 bases, with 12 bases spanning the gap. The CDR3 has 15 residues. The CDR3, as DNA: TGTGCCAGTAGTATCGGGGACACCGGCACCGGGGAGCTGTTTTTT. This translates into CASSIGDTGTGELFF.

The chain links TRBV14 to TRBJ2-7; TRBD1 matches at 7 bases. The CDR3 is 14 amino acids. Germline trimming cut 2 bases from V and 5 bases from J; bases unmatched to any gene: 6. Germline values: CDR1 SGHDN, CDR2 FVKESK. CDR3 sequence reads: CASSQWGTGDEQYF. The CDR3 DNA is TGTGCCAGCAGCCAATGGGGAACAGGGGACGAGCAGTACTTC.

This clone has more than one count but fewer than ten. This chain uses TRBV18 with TRBJ1-2; no clear D gene. The CDR3 is made up of 12 amino acids. CDR1 is KGHSH and CDR2 is LQKENI in the germline V gene. V lost 1 base and J lost 6, with 6 bases in between. CDR3 in DNA: TGTGCCAGCTCACCACTGGGGAATGGCTACACCTTC. Protein: CASSPLGNGYTF.

V gene TRBV2 combines with J gene TRBJ2-1, with a possible D match to TRBD1 (5 bases). Per the germline V gene, CDR1 is SNHLY and CDR2 is FYNNEI. CDR3 length: 14 residues. V lost 6 bases to trimming and J lost 5 bases, with 14 bases between them. The CDR3 DNA reads as TGTGCCAGCAGAAGTGGGGCCCTAAACAATGAGCAGTTCTTC. Its protein is CASRSGALNNEQFF.

This chain uses TRBV18 with TRBJ2-1, with 12 bases fitting TRBD1. The V segment lost 6 bases and the J segment 9 bases; nucleotides outside the gene matches: 9. CDR1 is KGHSH and CDR2 is LQKENI in the germline V gene. The CDR3 contains 15 residues. CDR3 loop: CASSPQGQGALEQFF. DNA of the CDR3: TGTGCCAGCTCGCCCCAGGGACAGGGGGCGCTTGAGCAGTTCTTC.

The chain links TRBV7-3 to TRBJ2-5; D remains ambiguous. CDR1 and CDR2 from the germline V gene are SGHTA and FQGTGA. Trimming removed 6 bases from V and 5 bases from J, with 13 bases in between. This CDR3 spans 13 amino acids. The DNA for the CDR3 is TGTGCCAGCAGTCTTTCTACGTTGGAGACCCAGTACTTC. Protein: CASSLSTLETQYF. Together with reference TRBV7-3 and TRBJ2-5, the CDR3 gives the full variable domain: GAGVSQTPSNKVTEKGKYVELRCDPISGHTALYWYRQSLGQGPEFLIYFQGTGAADDSGLPNDRFFAVRPEGSVSTLKIQRTERGDSAVYLCASSLSTLETQYFGPGTRLLVL.

CDR3 in amino acids: CASSFGPGTDTQYF. The CDR3 bases are TGTGCCAGCAGCTTCGGTCCGGGGACAGATACGCAGTATTTT. V usage is TRBV7-2 and J usage is TRBJ2-3; weak D call: TRBD2 (5 bases). In germline, CDR1 is SGHTA, CDR2 FQGNSA. The CDR3 covers 14 residues. The germline V and J ends were trimmed by 3 bases and 3 bases, with 10 bases remaining between them.

This clone came up a few times. The chain has TRBV30 and TRBJ2-3; 9 bases match TRBD1. Germline V CDR1 and CDR2: GTSNPN, SVGIG (reference sequence). The trim removed 2 bases at V and 4 bases at J, leaving 7 bases unmatched. This CDR3 has 15 residues. DNA of the CDR3: TGTGCCTGGAGTTTGGGGGACAGGGATGCAGATACGCAGTATTTT. Translated, it gives CAWSLGDRDADTQYF.